A selection of T cell receptor beta chains follows, all from one sample in a study of cytomegalovirus exposure and HLA in healthy donors. Sequencing was performed with immunoSEQ multiplex PCR; in TCRdb, only in-frame clones are kept and a portion is missing. Among about 100,000 clones listed, about four fifths were seen once. The sample taken for sequencing was PBMCs. Source of these receptors: a woman aged 40 to 49 in good health and CMV-seronegative. The CDR3 runs from the conserved cysteine through the conserved F or W. The order of the fields is J gene, V gene, clone size, CDR3 protein. Part of the rows lack a size; the others show once, few, many or a class for expanded clones.

TRBJ1-2 | TRBV7-9 | NA | CASSSTGGYTF
TRBJ1-4 | TRBV25-1 | few | CASSEPGTGLEKLFF
TRBJ2-1 | TRBV6-6 | NA | CASSSGQGRDEQFF
TRBJ2-7 | TRBV6-1 | NA | CASSEGQGALYEQYF
TRBJ2-1 | TRBV14 | NA | CASSQNHWYNEQFF
TRBJ2-1 | TRBV14 | NA | CASSQGPYEQFF
TRBJ1-1 | TRBV6-5 | many | CASSYRDRGQAFF
TRBJ1-5 | TRBV5-6 | few | CASSFEGVNQPQHF
TRBJ2-7 | TRBV6-5 | NA | CASSVTETYEQYF
TRBJ1-4 | TRBV7-9 | NA | CASSAGTPEKLFF
TRBJ2-2 | TRBV11-2 | NA | CASSFGQGGAGELFF
TRBJ2-5 | TRBV27 | NA | CASSPSGDQETQYF
TRBJ1-2 | TRBV19 | NA | CASLQGISYGYTF
TRBJ1-6 | TRBV7-6 | few | CASSRFPGLLSNSPLHF
TRBJ1-2 | TRBV4-3 | NA | CASSQEIGYGYTF
TRBJ2-7 | TRBV4-2 | NA | CASSPDTGNYEQYF
TRBJ2-7 | TRBV5-1 | NA | CASSPAEAGYEQYF
TRBJ1-5 | TRBV6-5 | NA | CASSYDRTQPQHF
TRBJ1-4 | TRBV7-6 | NA | CASSQNPAANNEKLFF
TRBJ1-1 | TRBV19 | NA | CASSNAGGRNTEAFF
TRBJ1-1 | TRBV28 | NA | CASSFSGGNPEAFF
TRBJ1-2 | TRBV7-9 | NA | CASSQSTGNYGYTF
TRBJ1-5 | TRBV18 | NA | CASSPGTGHQPQHF
TRBJ2-7 | TRBV4-3 | NA | CASSLSSERGGEQYF
TRBJ2-7 | TRBV6-5 | NA | CASSYGTYKVF
TRBJ2-1 | TRBV7-8 | NA | CASSSGQLNNEQFF
TRBJ1-2 | TRBV30 | NA | CAWSVTPGTGDGYTF
TRBJ1-2 | TRBV18 | once | CASSPPLIANYGYTF
TRBJ1-1 | TRBV7-3 | NA | CASSLTGQKNTEAFF
TRBJ1-6 | TRBV6-5 | few | CASSRSYNSPLHF
TRBJ2-3 | TRBV5-4 | NA | CASSLATAGGATDTQYF
TRBJ2-1 | TRBV27 | once | CASSPLQGASSYNEQFF
TRBJ1-6 | TRBV6-1 | once | CASSEAAGVDSPLHF
TRBJ2-7 | TRBV6-5 | NA | CASRKTGIYYEQYF
TRBJ1-6 | TRBV10-3 | NA | CAISEVPENSPLHF
TRBJ2-7 | TRBV6-5 | few | CASRSGQGRQYF
TRBJ2-7 | TRBV11-2 | few | CASSLDGQGGYEQYF
TRBJ2-7 | TRBV6-5 | NA | CASSYAGTDSYEQYF
TRBJ1-1 | TRBV5-8 | NA | CASQQTGTGTQAFF
TRBJ2-7 | TRBV27 | NA | CASSWNRGQGTQEQYF
TRBJ2-1 | TRBV11-1 | NA | CASSSGGNSHNEQFF
TRBJ2-7 | TRBV10-3 | NA | CAISGGAYEQYF
TRBJ2-2 | TRBV10-3 | NA | CVISETDTGTGELFF
TRBJ1-4 | TRBV30 | few | CAWSDYRGEKLFF
TRBJ2-5 | TRBV30 | NA | CAWSVRELVETQYF
TRBJ2-1 | TRBV7-2 | NA | CASSLEAGEYNEQFF
TRBJ2-1 | TRBV7-6 | NA | CASSLAGSYNEQFF
TRBJ1-1 | TRBV11-2 | NA | CASRRRTENTEAFF
TRBJ2-7 | TRBV18 | NA | CASSPIRDNYEQYF
TRBJ1-2 | TRBV28 | NA | CASSPQDRLGGYTF
TRBJ1-1 | TRBV6-5 | NA | CASSPTGVNTEAFF
TRBJ1-2 | TRBV19 | NA | CASRSPGMVGYTF